This passage covers 19 T cell receptor beta chains from one sample sequenced in a study of CD8 T cells in Susac syndrome. An input of roughly 0.5 to 1 ug of RNA was subjected to reverse transcription using random hexamers. TCRdb passed the immunoSEQ multiplex PCR reads through MiXCR, listing each CDR3 protein once. The profile covers 100,000 or so distinct CDR3 sequences, with around 94% appearing a single time and 0.3% to 0.35% taken by the ten largest. Sample: CD4+ T cells from PBMCs. All receptors come from a human donor with Susac syndrome.

The chain uses TRBV29-1 and TRBJ1-1; 10 positions agree with TRBD1. Germline V gene lookup returns CDR1 SQVTM and CDR2 ANQGSEA. With V trimmed by 4 bases and J by 4 bases, 9 bases remained unmatched. The CDR3 is 15 residues long. CDR3 residues: CSVVDWDRGGTEAFF. CDR3 sequence (DNA): TGCAGCGTTGTAGATTGGGACAGGGGAGGCACTGAAGCTTTCTTT.

The chain uses TRBV20-1 and TRBJ2-3; D is undetermined. The CDR3 is 12 residues long. V lost 7 bases, J lost 6 bases, and 14 bases lay in between. Germline V CDR1 and CDR2: DFQATT, SNEGSKA (reference sequence). In DNA form, the CDR3 reads TGCAGTGTGAAGCTGATGGGGGATACGCAGTATTTT. Translating it yields CSVKLMGDTQYF.

The CDR3 bases are TGTGCCAGCGGACCTGGGGAGACCCAGTACTTC. This gives the protein CASGPGETQYF. The chain links TRBV7-9 to TRBJ2-5; no firm D call. The V gene lost 8 bases and the J gene lost 5 bases, with 9 bases spanning the gap. The CDR3 runs 11 residues. Looked up from germline, CDR1 is SEHNR and CDR2 is FQNEAQ (reference sequence).

V is TRBV6-6 and J is TRBJ1-2, with TRBD1 matching 8 bases. Germline CDR1 MNHNY, CDR2 SVGAGI (reference sequence). V lost 6 bases, J lost 8 bases, and 8 bases stayed unmatched. This CDR3 has 13 residues. CDR3 loop: CASSPQGADGYTF. CDR3 nucleotide sequence: TGTGCCAGCAGCCCCCAGGGGGCAGACGGCTACACCTTC.

The gene calls are TRBV7-9 and TRBJ2-7, with D hard to call. The CDR3 length is 13 residues. CDR1 and CDR2 from the germline V gene are SEHNR and FQNEAQ (reference sequence). V was trimmed by 3 bases and J by 7 bases, leaving 13 bases between them. The CDR3 protein is CASSLEPLGEQYF. DNA for the CDR3: TGTGCCAGCAGCTTGGAACCGCTAGGAGAGCAGTACTTC.

This rearrangement joins TRBV14 to TRBJ2-5; D gene uncertain. The CDR3 is 13 residues long. Germline assignment: CDR1 SGHDN and CDR2 FVKESK. Trimming took off 2 bases at V and 1 base at J, with 5 bases between the two ends. In DNA, the CDR3 is TGTGCCAGCAGCCAATACAGCCAAGAGACCCAGTACTTC. Its translation is CASSQYSQETQYF.

This chain links TRBV7-9 with TRBJ2-1; D is ambiguous. This CDR3 region has 12 residues. The germline CDR1 and CDR2 sequences are SEHNR and FQNEAQ (reference sequence). The V gene lost 2 bases and the J gene lost 9 bases, with 8 bases spanning the gap. The CDR3 loop reads CASSLSVVEQFF. CDR3 coding DNA: TGTGCCAGCAGCTTAAGCGTCGTTGAGCAGTTCTTC.

This chain connects TRBV5-6 to TRBJ2-5; D is undetermined. Per the germline V gene, CDR1 is SGHDT and CDR2 is YYEEEE. The germline V and J ends were trimmed by 0 bases and 8 bases, with 8 bases remaining between them. The CDR3 consists of 12 residues. CDR3 region: CASSLALETQYF. For the CDR3, the DNA is TGTGCCAGCAGCTTGGCCTTGGAAACCCAGTACTTC.

This CDR3 is CASSYSELLDSPLHF. The DNA for the CDR3 is TGTGCCAGCAGTTACTCCGAACTTTTGGATTCACCCCTCCACTTT. This chain links TRBV6-6 with TRBJ1-6, with D uncertain. V was shortened by 0 bases and J by 8 bases, with 11 bases between the two germline ends. The CDR3 covers 15 residues. In germline, CDR1 is MNHNY, CDR2 SVGAGI (reference sequence).

This rearrangement joins TRBV11-2 to TRBJ2-7, with 12 bases fitting TRBD2. CDR3 length equals 16 residues. Trimming removed 5 bases from V and 5 bases from J; junction bases left unmatched: 10. Germline CDR1 is SGHAT and CDR2 is FQNNGV. The CDR3 coding sequence is TGTGCCAGCAGCGTAACTAGCGGGGGGCCTAGGGACGAGCAGTACTTC. Amino acids: CASSVTSGGPRDEQYF.

V usage is TRBV20-1 and J usage is TRBJ1-3; no definite D call. CDR1 is DFQATT, CDR2 SNEGSKA, per germline (reference sequence). V was shortened by 3 bases and J by 4 bases, with 13 bases between the two germline ends. The CDR3 runs to 14 residues. The DNA of the CDR3 is TGCAGTGCTAGCCAGTCCGGGTGGGGAAACACCATATATTTT. The encoded protein is CSASQSGWGNTIYF.

This clonotype has a handful of counts. The chain has TRBV12-3 or TRBV12-4 and TRBJ1-1, with D perhaps TRBD1 (6 bases). The length of the CDR3 is 14 residues. With 0 bases removed from V and 4 bases from J, the gap between germline ends came to 9 bases. The CDR3 here is CASSLAQGTTEAFF. CDR3 in DNA: TGTGCCAGCAGTTTAGCGCAGGGGACCACTGAAGCTTTCTTT.

The genes are TRBV5-6 and TRBJ2-3, with D perhaps matching TRBD1 (5 bases). The CDR3 length is 13 residues. Trimming pared 5 bases from V and 2 bases from J, leaving 9 bases between. CDR1 is SGHDT, CDR2 YYEEEE, per germline. DNA of the CDR3: TGTGCCAGCAGACAGGTGTACACAGATACGCAGTATTTT. Residues: CASRQVYTDTQYF.

The V call is TRBV29-1, the J call TRBJ2-7; D assignment may be TRBD1 or TRBD2 (5 bases each). Germline values: CDR1 SQVTM, CDR2 ANQGSEA. With 0 bases removed from V and 4 bases from J, the gap between germline ends came to 16 bases. The CDR3 spans 15 residues. The CDR3 loop is CSVEEYRDRIYEQYF. The CDR3 DNA reads TGCAGCGTTGAAGAATACCGGGACCGTATATACGAGCAGTACTTC.

The chain combines TRBV7-6 with TRBJ2-7, with D hard to call. Germline CDR1 and CDR2: SGHVS and FNYEAQ. V lost 4 bases and J lost 3, with 7 bases in between. The CDR3 length is 12 residues. In DNA form, the CDR3 reads TGTGCCAGCAGCTCGGAACACTACGAGCAGTACTTC. The encoded protein is CASSSEHYEQYF.

This clonotype came up once. This chain links TRBV28 with TRBJ2-7; 8 nucleotides line up with TRBD2. Germline loops: CDR1 MDHEN, CDR2 SYDVKM. V gave up 8 bases and J gave up 7 bases; unmatched junction bases: 10. The CDR3 covers 13 residues. This chain's CDR3 is CASAGGPRREQYF. The CDR3 DNA reads as TGTGCCAGCGCGGGGGGCCCCCGGAGGGAGCAGTACTTC.

The chain carries TRBV20-1 and TRBJ2-1; no clear D. Germline CDR1 DFQATT, CDR2 SNEGSKA (reference sequence). CDR3 length: 14 amino acids. V was clipped by 6 bases and J by 6 bases, with 18 bases between them. DNA for the CDR3: TGCAGTGCCCCGAGAAGGCCCGTCGGCAATGAGCAGTTCTTC. Amino acid sequence: CSAPRRPVGNEQFF.

The rearrangement links TRBV12-3 or TRBV12-4 to TRBJ1-1; tentatively, D is TRBD1 (6 bases). V was trimmed by 8 bases and J by 4 bases, leaving 17 bases between them. There are 14 residues in the CDR3. The CDR3 is CASGDRNDGTEAFF. The CDR3 region has the DNA TGTGCCAGCGGAGACAGGAACGACGGCACTGAAGCTTTCTTT.

The V call is TRBV12-3 or TRBV12-4, the J call TRBJ1-5; the D gene is possibly TRBD1 (6 bases). This CDR3 region has 14 residues. The V and J ends lost 4 bases and 5 bases respectively, with 12 bases between them. In nucleotides, the CDR3 is TGTGCCAGCAGTTCAGGGGCCCCGTATCAGCCCCAGCATTTT. Protein sequence: CASSSGAPYQPQHF.